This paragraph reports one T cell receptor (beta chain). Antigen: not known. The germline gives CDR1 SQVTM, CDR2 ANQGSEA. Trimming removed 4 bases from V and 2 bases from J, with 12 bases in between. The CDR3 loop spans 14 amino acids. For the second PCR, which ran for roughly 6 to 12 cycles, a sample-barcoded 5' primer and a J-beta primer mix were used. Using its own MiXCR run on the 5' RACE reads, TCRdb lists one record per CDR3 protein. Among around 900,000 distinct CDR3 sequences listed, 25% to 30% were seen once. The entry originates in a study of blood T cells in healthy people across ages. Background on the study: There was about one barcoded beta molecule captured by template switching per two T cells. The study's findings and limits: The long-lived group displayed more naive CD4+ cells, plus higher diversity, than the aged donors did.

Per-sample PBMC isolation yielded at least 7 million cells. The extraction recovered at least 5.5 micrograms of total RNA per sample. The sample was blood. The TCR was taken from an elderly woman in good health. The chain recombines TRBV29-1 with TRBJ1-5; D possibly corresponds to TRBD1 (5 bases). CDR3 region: CSVGEGIGNQPQHF. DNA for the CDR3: TGCAGCGTTGGTGAGGGGATCGGCAATCAGCCCCAGCATTTT.